The T cell receptor beta chain under discussion was sequenced for a study of OX40 agonist ivuxolimab in advanced cancers. About the research overall: People who had prior anti-PD-1, anti-PD-L1 or anti-CTLA-4 therapy could take part, and around 39% had some.

As for this clone: The antigen remains undetermined.

Findings and limits, study-wide: CD4+ and CD8+ T cells in blood underwent clonal expansion by week 6 at 0.1 to 3.0 mg/kg. Not determined was the antigen specificity of the expanded peripheral T cells.

Sequencing was performed with immunoSEQ multiplex PCR; in TCRdb, only in-frame clones are kept and a portion is missing. Seen here are around 60,000 clones, 79% observed once, and the top ten hold 1.2%. Sample: CD4+ or CD8+ T cells sorted from blood, taken in a trial of the OX40 agonist ivuxolimab. This TCR came from an adult with an advanced solid tumor such as melanoma, head and neck, liver or kidney cancer.

The CDR3 region is CASRRGVESPLHF. In nucleotides, the CDR3 is TGTGCCAGCCGCCGTGGAGTAGAATCACCCCTCCACTTT. The rearrangement uses TRBV27 and TRBJ1-6; D ambiguous. The germline V gene has CDR1 MNHEY and CDR2 SMNVEV (reference sequence). This CDR3 contains 13 residues. Between the trimmed V and J ends, which lost 8 bases and 10 bases, there was a span of 15 bases.